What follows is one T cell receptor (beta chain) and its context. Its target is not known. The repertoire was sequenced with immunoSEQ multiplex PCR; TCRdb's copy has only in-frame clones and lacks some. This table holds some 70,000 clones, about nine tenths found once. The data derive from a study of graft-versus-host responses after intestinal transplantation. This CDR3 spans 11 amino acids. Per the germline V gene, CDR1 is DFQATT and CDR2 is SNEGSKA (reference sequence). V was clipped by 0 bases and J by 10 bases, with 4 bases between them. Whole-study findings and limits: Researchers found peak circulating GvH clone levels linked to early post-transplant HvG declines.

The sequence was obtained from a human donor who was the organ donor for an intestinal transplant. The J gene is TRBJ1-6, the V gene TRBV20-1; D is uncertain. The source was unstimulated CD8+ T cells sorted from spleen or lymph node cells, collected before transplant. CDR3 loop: CSARESSPLHF. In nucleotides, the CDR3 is TGCAGTGCTAGAGAATCATCACCCCTCCACTTT.